Reported below is one TCR beta chain. This record belongs to a study of blood T cells in healthy people across ages. V lost 2 bases to trimming and J lost 2 bases, with 11 bases between them. Germline V gene sequence: CDR1 DFQATT, CDR2 SNEGSKA (reference sequence). The CDR3 consists of 14 residues. Sample-barcoded 5' priming and a J-beta primer mix drove a second PCR of about 7 to 11 cycles. TCRdb reanalysed the 5' RACE reads using MiXCR and keeps one entry per CDR3 protein. Here the sample spans more than 650,000 distinct CDR3 sequences, about 20% being singletons. The TCR originated in a man between 65 and 85 years old in good health. The sequencing input was blood. The V gene is TRBV20-1, the J gene TRBJ2-3; unclear D gene. The CDR3 sequence is CSARSLGSTDTQYF. CDR3 DNA sequence: TGCAGTGCTAGATCGCTTGGGTCCACAGATACGCAGTATTTT.